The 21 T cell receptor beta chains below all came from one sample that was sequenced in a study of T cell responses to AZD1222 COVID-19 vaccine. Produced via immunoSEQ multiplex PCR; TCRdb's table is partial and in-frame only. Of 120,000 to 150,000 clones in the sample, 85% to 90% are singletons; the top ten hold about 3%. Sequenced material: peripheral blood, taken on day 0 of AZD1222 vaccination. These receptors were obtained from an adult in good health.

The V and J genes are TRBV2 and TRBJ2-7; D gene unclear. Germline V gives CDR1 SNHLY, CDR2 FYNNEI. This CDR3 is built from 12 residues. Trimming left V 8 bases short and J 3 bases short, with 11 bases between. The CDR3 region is CASAKDGYEQYF. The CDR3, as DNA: TGTGCCAGCGCGAAGGACGGCTACGAGCAGTACTTC.

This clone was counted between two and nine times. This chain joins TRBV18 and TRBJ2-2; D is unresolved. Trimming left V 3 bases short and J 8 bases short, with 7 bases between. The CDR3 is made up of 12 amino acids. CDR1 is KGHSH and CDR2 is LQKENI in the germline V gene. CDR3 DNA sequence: TGTGCCAGCTCACCTGTGTCTGGGGAGCTGTTTTTT. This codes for CASSPVSGELFF.

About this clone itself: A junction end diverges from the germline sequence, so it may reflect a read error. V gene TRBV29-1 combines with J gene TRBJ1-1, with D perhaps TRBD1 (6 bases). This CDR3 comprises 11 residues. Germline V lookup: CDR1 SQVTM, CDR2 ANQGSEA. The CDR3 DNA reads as TGCAGCGTTGAAGAAGGACAGAGTTTCGGGTTT. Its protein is CSVEEGQSFGF.

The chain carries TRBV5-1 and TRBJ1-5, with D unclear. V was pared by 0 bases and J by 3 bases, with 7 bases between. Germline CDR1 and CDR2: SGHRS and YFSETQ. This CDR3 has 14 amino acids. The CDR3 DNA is TGCGCCAGCAGCTTGGAACCGATCAATCAGCCCCAGCATTTT. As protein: CASSLEPINQPQHF.

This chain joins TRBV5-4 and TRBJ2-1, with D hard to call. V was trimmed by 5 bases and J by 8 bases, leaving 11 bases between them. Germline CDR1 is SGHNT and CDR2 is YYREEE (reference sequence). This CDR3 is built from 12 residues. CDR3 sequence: CASSGIGDEQFF. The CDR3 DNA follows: TGTGCCAGCAGTGGTATTGGCGATGAGCAGTTCTTC.

This chain's CDR3 is CASSPLAGYSNTGELFF. The CDR3 nucleotides are TGTGCCAGCAGCCCTTTAGCGGGATATTCGAACACCGGGGAGCTGTTTTTT. The chain uses TRBV6-4 and TRBJ2-2; the match to TRBD2 covers 8 bases. V was pared by 6 bases and J by 0 bases, with 9 bases of the junction left unmatched. The CDR3 loop spans 17 amino acids. Germline CDR1 MRHNA, CDR2 SNTAGT.

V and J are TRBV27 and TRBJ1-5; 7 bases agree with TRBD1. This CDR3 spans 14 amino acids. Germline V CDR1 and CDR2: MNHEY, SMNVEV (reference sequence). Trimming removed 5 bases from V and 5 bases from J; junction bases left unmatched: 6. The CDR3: CASSNRTGDQPQHF. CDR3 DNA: TGTGCCAGCAGTAACAGGACAGGCGATCAGCCCCAGCATTTT.

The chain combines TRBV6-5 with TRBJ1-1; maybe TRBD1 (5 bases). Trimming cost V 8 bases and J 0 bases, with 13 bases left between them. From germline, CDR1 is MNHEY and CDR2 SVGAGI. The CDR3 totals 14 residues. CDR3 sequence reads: CASWKGAMNTEAFF. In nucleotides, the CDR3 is TGTGCCAGCTGGAAAGGGGCCATGAACACTGAAGCTTTCTTT.

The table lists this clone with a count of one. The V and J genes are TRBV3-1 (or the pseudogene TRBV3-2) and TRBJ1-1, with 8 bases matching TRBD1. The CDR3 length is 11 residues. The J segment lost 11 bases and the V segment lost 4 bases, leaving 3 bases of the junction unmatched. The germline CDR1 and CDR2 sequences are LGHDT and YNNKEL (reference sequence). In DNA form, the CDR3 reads TGTGCCAGCAGCCTGACAGGGGCGGCTTTCTTT. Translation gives CASSLTGAAFF.

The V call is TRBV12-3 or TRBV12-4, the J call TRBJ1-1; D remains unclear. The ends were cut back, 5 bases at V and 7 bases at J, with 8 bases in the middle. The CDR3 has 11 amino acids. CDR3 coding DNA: TGTGCCAGCAGTCCCGGACTTGAAGCTTTCTTT. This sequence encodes CASSPGLEAFF.

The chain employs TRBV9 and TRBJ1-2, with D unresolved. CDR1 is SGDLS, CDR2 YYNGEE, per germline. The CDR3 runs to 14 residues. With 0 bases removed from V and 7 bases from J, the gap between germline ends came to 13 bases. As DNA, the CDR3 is TGTGCCAGCAGCGTAGGGATCCCCATCAGTGGCTACACCTTC. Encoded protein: CASSVGIPISGYTF.

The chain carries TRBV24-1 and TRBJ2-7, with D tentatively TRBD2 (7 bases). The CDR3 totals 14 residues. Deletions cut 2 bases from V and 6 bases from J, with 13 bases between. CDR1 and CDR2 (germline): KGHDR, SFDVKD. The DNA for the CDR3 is TGTGCCACCAGTGATTACCGGGGGGCCGGCGAGCAGTACTTC. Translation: CATSDYRGAGEQYF.

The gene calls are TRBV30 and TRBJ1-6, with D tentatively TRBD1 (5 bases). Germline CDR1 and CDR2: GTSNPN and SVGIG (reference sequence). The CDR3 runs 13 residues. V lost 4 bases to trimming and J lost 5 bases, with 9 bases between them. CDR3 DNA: TGTGCCTGGAACCGGGACGATAATTCACCCCTCCACTTT. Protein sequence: CAWNRDDNSPLHF.

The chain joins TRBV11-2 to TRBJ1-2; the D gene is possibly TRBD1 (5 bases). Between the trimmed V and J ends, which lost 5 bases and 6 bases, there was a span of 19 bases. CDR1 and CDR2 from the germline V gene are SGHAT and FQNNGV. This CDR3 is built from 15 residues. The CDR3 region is CASSPRRGGVDGYTF. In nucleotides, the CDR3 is TGTGCCAGCAGCCCCCGAAGGGGCGGGGTGGATGGCTACACCTTC. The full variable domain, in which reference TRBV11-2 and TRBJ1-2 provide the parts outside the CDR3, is EAGVAQSPRYKIIEKRQSVAFWCNPISGHATLYWYQQILGQGPKLLIQFQNNGVVDDSQLPKDRFSAERLKGVDSTLKIQPAKLEDSAVYLCASSPRRGGVDGYTFGSGTRLTVV.

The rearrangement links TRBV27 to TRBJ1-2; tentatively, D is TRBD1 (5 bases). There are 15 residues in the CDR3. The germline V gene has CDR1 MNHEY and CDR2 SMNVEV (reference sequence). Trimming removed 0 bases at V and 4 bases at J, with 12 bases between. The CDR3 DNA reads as TGTGCCAGCAGTTTATCCGTGGGGGTGGGCTATGGCTACACCTTC. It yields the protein CASSLSVGVGYGYTF.

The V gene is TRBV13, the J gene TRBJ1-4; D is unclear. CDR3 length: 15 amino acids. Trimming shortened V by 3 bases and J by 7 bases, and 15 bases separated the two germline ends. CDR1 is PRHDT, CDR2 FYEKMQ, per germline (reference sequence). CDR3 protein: CASSFSLGVSEKLFF. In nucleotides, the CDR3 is TGTGCCAGCAGCTTCAGTTTGGGTGTCAGTGAAAAACTGTTTTTT.

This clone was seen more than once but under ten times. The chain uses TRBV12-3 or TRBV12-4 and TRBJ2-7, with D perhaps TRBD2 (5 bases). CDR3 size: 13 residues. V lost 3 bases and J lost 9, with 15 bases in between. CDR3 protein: CASSFEAMGRQYF. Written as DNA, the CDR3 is TGTGCCAGCAGTTTTGAGGCGATGGGGAGGCAGTACTTC.

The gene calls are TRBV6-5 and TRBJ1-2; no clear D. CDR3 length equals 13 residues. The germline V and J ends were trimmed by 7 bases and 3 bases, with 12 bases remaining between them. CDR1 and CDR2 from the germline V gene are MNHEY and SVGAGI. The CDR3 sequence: CASTPGRDYGYTF. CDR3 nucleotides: TGTGCCAGCACCCCGGGGAGGGACTATGGCTACACCTTC.

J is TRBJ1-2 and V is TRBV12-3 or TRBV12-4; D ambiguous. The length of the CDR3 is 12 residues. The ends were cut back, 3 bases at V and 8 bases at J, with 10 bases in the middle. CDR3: CASSFGVLGYTF. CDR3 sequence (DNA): TGTGCCAGCAGTTTTGGGGTTTTGGGCTACACCTTC.

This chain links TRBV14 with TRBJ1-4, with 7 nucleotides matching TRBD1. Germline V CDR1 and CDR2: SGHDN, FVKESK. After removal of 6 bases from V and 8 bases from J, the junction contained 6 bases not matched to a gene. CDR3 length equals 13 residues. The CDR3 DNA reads TGTGCCAGCAGGCAATCAGGGGGGGAAAAACTGTTTTTT. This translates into CASRQSGGEKLFF.

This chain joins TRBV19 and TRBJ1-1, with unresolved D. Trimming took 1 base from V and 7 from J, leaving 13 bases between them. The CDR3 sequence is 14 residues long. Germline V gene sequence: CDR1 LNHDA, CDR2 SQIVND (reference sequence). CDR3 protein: CASSIVVDIGEAFF. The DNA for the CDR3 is TGTGCCAGTAGTATAGTAGTGGATATTGGTGAAGCTTTCTTT.